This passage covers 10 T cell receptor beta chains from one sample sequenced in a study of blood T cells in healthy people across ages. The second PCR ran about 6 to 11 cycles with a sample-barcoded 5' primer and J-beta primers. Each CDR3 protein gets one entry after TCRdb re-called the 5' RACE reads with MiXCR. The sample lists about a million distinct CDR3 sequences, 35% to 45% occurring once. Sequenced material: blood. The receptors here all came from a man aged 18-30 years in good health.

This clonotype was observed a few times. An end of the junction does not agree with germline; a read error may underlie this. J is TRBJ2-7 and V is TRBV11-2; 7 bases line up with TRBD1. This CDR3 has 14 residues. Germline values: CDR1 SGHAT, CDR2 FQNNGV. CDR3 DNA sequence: TGTGCCAGCAGCCTAGACAGGGCGCTGGAAGAGCAGTACTTC. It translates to CASSLDRALEEQYF.

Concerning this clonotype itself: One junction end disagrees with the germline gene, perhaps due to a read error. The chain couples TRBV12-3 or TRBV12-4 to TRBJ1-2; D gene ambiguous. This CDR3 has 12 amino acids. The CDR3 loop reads CASSYPSYGHTF. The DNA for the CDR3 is TGTGCCAGCAGTTATCCCTCTTATGGCCACACCTTC.

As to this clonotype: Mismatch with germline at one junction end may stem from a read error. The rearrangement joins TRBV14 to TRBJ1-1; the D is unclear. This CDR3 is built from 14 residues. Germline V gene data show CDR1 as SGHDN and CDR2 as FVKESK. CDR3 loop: CVSSQAVMNTEAFF. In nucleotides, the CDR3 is TGTGTCAGCAGCCAGGCGGTTATGAACACTGAAGCTTTCTTT.

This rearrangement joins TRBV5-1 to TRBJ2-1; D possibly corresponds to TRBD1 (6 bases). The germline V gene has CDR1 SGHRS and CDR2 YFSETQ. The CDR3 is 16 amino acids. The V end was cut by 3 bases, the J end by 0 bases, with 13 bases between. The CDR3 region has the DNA TGCGCCAGCAGCTCGATACAGGGAAACTCCTACAATGAGCAGTTCTTC. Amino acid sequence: CASSSIQGNSYNEQFF.

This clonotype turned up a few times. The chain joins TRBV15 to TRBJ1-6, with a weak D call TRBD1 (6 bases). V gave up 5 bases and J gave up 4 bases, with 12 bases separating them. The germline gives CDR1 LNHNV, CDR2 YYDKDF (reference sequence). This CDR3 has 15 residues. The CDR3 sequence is CATSEGTPYNSPLHF. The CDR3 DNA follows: TGTGCCACCAGCGAGGGGACACCGTATAATTCACCCCTCCACTTT.

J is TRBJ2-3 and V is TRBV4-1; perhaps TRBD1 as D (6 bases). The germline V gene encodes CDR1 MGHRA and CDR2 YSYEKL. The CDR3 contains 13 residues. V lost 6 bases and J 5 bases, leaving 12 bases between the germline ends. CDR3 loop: CASRPGAIDTQYF. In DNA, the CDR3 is TGCGCCAGCAGGCCAGGGGCAATAGATACGCAGTATTTT.

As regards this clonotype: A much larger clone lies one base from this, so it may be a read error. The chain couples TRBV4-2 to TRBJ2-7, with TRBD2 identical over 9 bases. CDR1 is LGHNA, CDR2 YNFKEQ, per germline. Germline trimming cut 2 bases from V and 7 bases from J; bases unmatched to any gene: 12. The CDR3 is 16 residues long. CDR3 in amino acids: CASSQNLAGPYNEQYF. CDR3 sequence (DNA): TGTGCCAGCAGCCAAAATCTAGCGGGACCTTACAATGAGCAGTACTTC.

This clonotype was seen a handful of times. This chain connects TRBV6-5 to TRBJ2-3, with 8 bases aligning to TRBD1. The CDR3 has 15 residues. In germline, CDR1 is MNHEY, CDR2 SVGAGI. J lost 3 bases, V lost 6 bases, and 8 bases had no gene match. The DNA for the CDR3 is TGTGCCAGCAGCTACAGCAGGGGGCGGACAGATACGCAGTATTTT. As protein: CASSYSRGRTDTQYF.

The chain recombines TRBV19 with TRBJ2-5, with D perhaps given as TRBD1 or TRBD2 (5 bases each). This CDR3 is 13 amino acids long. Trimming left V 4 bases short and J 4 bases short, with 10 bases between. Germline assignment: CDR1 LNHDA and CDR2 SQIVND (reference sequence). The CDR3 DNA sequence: TGTGCCAGTAGTACCGGGACGCGAGAGACCCAGTACTTC. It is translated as CASSTGTRETQYF. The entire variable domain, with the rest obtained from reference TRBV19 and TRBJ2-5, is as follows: DGGITQSPKYLFRKEGQNVTLSCEQNLNHDAMYWYRQDPGQGLRLIYYSQIVNDFQKGDIAEGYSVSREKKESFPLTVTSAQKNPTAFYLCASSTGTRETQYFGPGTRLLVL.

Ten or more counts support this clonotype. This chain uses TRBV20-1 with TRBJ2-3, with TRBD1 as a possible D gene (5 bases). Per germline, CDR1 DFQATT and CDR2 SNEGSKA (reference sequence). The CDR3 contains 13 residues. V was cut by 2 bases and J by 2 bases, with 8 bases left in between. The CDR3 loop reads CSARQQATDTQYF. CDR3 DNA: TGCAGTGCTAGACAACAGGCCACAGATACGCAGTATTTT.